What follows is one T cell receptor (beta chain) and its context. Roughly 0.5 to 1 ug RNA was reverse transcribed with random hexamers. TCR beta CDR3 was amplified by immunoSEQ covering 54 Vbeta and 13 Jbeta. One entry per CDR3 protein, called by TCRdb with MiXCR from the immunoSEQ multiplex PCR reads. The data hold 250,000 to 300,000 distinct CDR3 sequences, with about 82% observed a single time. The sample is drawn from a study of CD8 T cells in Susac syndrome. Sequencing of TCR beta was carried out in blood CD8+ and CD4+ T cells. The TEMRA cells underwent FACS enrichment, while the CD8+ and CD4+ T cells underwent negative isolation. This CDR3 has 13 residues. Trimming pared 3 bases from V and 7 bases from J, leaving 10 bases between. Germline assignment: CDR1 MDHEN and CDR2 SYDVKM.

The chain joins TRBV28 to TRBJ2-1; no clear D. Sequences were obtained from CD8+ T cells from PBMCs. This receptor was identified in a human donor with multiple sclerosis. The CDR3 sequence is CASSFLYSNEQFF. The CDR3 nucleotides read TGTGCCAGCAGTTTCCTATACTCAAATGAGCAGTTCTTC.